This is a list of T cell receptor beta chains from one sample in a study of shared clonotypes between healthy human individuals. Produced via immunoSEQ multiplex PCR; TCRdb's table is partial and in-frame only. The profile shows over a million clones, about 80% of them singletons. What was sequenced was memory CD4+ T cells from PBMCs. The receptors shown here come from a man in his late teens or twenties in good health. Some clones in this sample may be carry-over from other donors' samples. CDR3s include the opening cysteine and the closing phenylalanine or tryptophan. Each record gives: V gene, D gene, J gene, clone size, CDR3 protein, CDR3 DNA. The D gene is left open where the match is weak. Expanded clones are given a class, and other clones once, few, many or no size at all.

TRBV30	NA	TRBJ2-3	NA	CAWSVGDGGNTQYF	TGTGCCTGGAGTGTAGGGGACGGGGGAAATACGCAGTATTTT
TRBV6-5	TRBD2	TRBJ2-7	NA	CASSYSMAGGVYEQYF	TGTGCCAGCAGTTACTCGATGGCGGGAGGCGTCTACGAGCAGTACTTC
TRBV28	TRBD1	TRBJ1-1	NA	CASRGGRSMNTEAFF	TGTGCCAGCAGAGGGGGCAGGAGCATGAACACTGAAGCTTTCTTT
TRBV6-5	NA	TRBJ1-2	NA	CASSYGGMPYGYTF	TGTGCCAGCAGTTACGGGGGGATGCCTTATGGCTACACCTTC
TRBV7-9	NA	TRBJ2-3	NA	CASSLLQGPLGQYF	TGTGCCAGCAGCTTGTTACAGGGTCCTCTGGGGCAGTATTTT
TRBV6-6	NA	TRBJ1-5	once	CASALSGVYSNQPQHF	TGTGCCAGCGCCCTATCGGGAGTATATAGCAATCAGCCCCAGCATTTT
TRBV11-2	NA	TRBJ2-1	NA	CASSFGTLYNEQFF	TGTGCCAGCAGCTTCGGGACACTTTACAATGAGCAGTTCTTC
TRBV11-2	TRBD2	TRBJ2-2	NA	CASSFPASGNTGELFF	TGTGCCAGCAGCTTTCCGGCTAGCGGGAACACCGGGGAGCTGTTTTTT
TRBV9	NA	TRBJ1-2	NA	CASSPTLVGNYGYTF	TGTGCCAGCAGCCCAACACTCGTGGGGAACTATGGCTACACCTTC
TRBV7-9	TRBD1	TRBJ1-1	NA	CASSFSTGGDRAFF	TGTGCCAGCAGCTTCTCTACAGGGGGGGATCGAGCTTTCTTT
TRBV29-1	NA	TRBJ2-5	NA	CSVERLAQEGETQYF	TGCAGCGTGGAAAGACTGGCCCAGGAGGGAGAGACCCAGTACTTC
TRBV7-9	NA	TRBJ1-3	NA	CASSRVTGSGNTIYF	TGTGCCAGCAGCCGAGTAACAGGTTCTGGAAACACCATATATTTT
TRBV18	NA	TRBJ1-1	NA	CASSLDKGLNTEAFF	TGTGCCAGCTCGCTCGACAAGGGCTTGAACACTGAAGCTTTCTTT
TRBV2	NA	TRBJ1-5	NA	CASSETSKWAQHF	TGTGCCAGCAGTGAGACGTCAAAGTGGGCCCAGCATTTT
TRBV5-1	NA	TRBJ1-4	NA	CASSRGPAVEKLFF	TGCGCCAGCAGCCGAGGCCCAGCCGTAGAAAAACTGTTTTTT
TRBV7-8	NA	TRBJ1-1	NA	CASSSTMNTEAFF	TGTGCCAGCAGCTCCACGATGAACACTGAAGCTTTCTTT
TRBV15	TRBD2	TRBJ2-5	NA	CATSRVGTSRRETQYF	TGTGCCACCAGCAGAGTGGGGACTAGTCGGCGAGAGACCCAGTACTTC
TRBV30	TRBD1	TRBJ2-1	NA	CAWSAVGGTYNEQFF	TGTGCCTGGAGCGCGGTAGGGGGCACCTACAATGAGCAGTTCTTC
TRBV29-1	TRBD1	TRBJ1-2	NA	CSVVGTDYGYTF	TGCAGCGTTGTCGGGACAGACTATGGCTACACCTTC
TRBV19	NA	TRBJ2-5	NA	CASAQLGGETQYF	TGTGCCAGTGCACAACTGGGGGGTGAGACCCAGTACTTC
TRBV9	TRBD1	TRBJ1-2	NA	CASSPLSGGSYGYTF	TGTGCCAGCAGCCCGCTATCAGGGGGTAGCTATGGCTACACCTTC
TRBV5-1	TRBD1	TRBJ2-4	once	CASSLLGTGAIQYF	TGCGCCAGCAGCTTGCTCGGGACAGGGGCCATTCAGTACTTC
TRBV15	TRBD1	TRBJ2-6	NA	CASARQGRANVLTF	TGTGCCAGCGCCAGACAGGGCAGAGCCAACGTCCTGACTTTC
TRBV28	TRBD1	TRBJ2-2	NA	CASTPDRADGELFF	TGTGCCAGCACCCCGGACAGGGCTGACGGGGAGCTGTTTTTT
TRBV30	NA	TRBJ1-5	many	CAWSVAAYSNQPQHF	TGTGCCTGGAGTGTGGCTGCTTATAGCAATCAGCCCCAGCATTTT
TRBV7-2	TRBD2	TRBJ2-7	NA	CASSLEVAGNPEQYF	TGTGCCAGCAGCTTAGAAGTAGCGGGGAACCCCGAGCAGTACTTC
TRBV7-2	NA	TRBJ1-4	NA	CASSLGRSNEKLFF	TGTGCCAGCAGTTTAGGACGGTCTAATGAAAAACTGTTTTTT
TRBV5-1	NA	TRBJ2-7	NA	CASSQPNGEQYF	TGCGCCAGCAGCCAGCCGAATGGCGAGCAGTACTTC
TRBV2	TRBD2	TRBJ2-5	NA	CASSGRSTSGSYETQYF	TGTGCCAGCAGCGGTCGGTCGACTAGCGGGAGCTATGAGACCCAGTACTTC
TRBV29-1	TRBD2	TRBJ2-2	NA	CSAGGGDTGELFF	TGCAGTGCCGGGGGGGGCGACACCGGGGAGCTGTTTTTT
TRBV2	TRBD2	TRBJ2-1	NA	CASTRDSGYTGFF	TGTGCCAGCACCCGGGATAGCGGGTACACCGGGTTCTTC
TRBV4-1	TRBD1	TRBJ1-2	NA	CASSQDAAEQGFHGYTF	TGCGCCAGCAGCCAAGATGCGGCCGAACAGGGGTTTCATGGCTACACCTTC